This T cell receptor beta chain emerged from a study of blood T cell repertoires in COVID-19. At the level of the study: Sites in the United States, Italy and Spain provided acute and convalescent COVID-19 samples.

Patients at the Seattle site were enrolled during active infection and followed longitudinally. The CDR3 is 15 amino acids. Trimming stripped 1 base from V and 3 bases from J, with 10 bases between. The germline V gene has CDR1 SGHAT and CDR2 FQNNGV. Original processing methods: Nucleated cell counts were estimated from reference gene primer amplification. The data were produced by immunoSEQ multiplex PCR, yet TCRdb's version contains in-frame clones alone and is incomplete. For V, J and clone size, that table is used; D and trimming come from the DNA. The repertoire holds roughly 300,000 clones, with roughly nine tenths as singletons.

This TCR was recovered from a woman in her twenties or thirties with COVID-19, enrolled during active disease. The rearrangement links TRBV11-2 to TRBJ1-5; unclear D gene. Sequencing was carried out using peripheral blood. CDR3 nucleotides: TGTGCCAGCAGCTTAGTGTCGGGAGACAATCAGCCCCAGCATTTT. This sequence encodes CASSLVSGDNQPQHF.